This TCR beta chain originates from a study of shared clonotypes between healthy human individuals. The wider study: Each donor's CD8 memory used one plate, CD8 naive two, each CD4 subset three. General study findings and limits: The naive CD4 repertoires of a few donors were compared, and approximately 4.5% of clonotypes were shared.

Genomic DNA of every subset was divided equally among multiple immunoSEQ plates. Clones were sequenced by immunoSEQ multiplex PCR, and TCRdb holds only the in-frame ones, with some missing. This sample yields more than 900,000 clones, of which approximately 80% are seen a single time; 0.6% to 0.7% belongs to the top ten. For this clone: Antigen specificity is unknown.

The sequencing sample was made of memory CD4+ T cells from PBMCs. Noted subset: CD45RA-negative fraction. This receptor was identified in a man aged 18 to 35 in good health. Some clones in this sample may be carry-over from other donors' samples.

The CDR3 DNA is TGTGCCAGCAGTGTGAGAGGGGCAGGGACCACCGGGGAGCTGTTTTTT. Encoded protein: CASSVRGAGTTGELFF. The chain carries TRBV2 and TRBJ2-2, with D tentatively TRBD1 or TRBD2 (5 bases each). Germline V gene data show CDR1 as SNHLY and CDR2 as FYNNEI. Trimming shortened V by 4 bases and J by 4 bases, and 16 bases separated the two germline ends. The CDR3 contains 16 residues.